This T cell receptor (beta chain) is drawn from a study of blood T cell repertoires in COVID-19. The data were produced by immunoSEQ multiplex PCR, yet TCRdb's version contains in-frame clones alone and is incomplete. Of some 60,000 clones listed, 65% to 90% are singletons. This clone appeared a single time. The clonotype originates from a man aged 50 or older with COVID-19, enrolled during active disease. Sequencing was done on a sample of peripheral blood.

The CDR3: CASSSRGTQYF. CDR3 nucleotides: TGTGCCAGCAGTTCAAGGGGAACCCAGTACTTC. The chain carries TRBV28 and TRBJ2-5; TRBD1 is a possible D gene (5 bases). This CDR3 comprises 11 residues. CDR1 is MDHEN and CDR2 is SYDVKM in the germline V gene. Trimming cost V 4 bases and J 8 bases, with 8 bases left between them.